This T cell receptor beta chain was recovered during a study of low-dose radiotherapy and immunotherapy resistance in tumors. Overall study: One day before radiation and immunotherapy, intravenous cyclophosphamide 200 mg/m2 was administered, with this repeated every two weeks. Oral administration of aspirin 300 mg daily occurred for four cycles, commencing at cycle 1 day 1.

Low-dose radiotherapy, low-dose cyclophosphamide, aspirin, ipilimumab and nivolumab were all given to the donors. TRAV- and TRBV-specific primers, spanning alpha and beta chains, primed first-strand cDNA. Both a constant-region primer and a V-primer adapter served to amplify TCRs across 15 to 20 PCR cycles. TCRdb itself ran the reads through MiXCR, one entry per CDR3 protein. The table shows 8,300 or so distinct CDR3 sequences, with about 65% occurring only once. Germline CDR1 is MNHNY and CDR2 is SVGAGI (reference sequence). V lost 2 bases, J lost 3 bases, and 4 bases lay in between. The CDR3 covers 13 residues.

V is TRBV6-6 and J is TRBJ2-2; no firm D call. The receptor's source is a human donor with advanced metastatic prostate, ovarian, gallbladder or colorectal cancer (not recorded which). This table probably holds off-target reads from a library built for another chain. CDR3: CASSYRDTGELFF. The CDR3 nucleotides are TGTGCCAGCAGTTACAGGGACACCGGGGAGCTGTTTTTT.